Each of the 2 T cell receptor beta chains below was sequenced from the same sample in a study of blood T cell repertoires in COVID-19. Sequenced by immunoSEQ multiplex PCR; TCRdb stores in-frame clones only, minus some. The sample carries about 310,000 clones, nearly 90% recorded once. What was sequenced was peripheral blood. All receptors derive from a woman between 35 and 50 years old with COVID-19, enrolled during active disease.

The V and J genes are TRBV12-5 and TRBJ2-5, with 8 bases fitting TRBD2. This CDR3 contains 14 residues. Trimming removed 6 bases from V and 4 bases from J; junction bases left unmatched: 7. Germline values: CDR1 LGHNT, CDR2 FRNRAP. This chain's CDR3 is CASGESGGGETQYF. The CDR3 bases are TGTGCTAGTGGGGAATCGGGAGGGGGAGAGACCCAGTACTTC. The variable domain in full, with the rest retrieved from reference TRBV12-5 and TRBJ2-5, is DARVTQTPRHKVTEMGQEVTMRCQPILGHNTVFWYRQTMMQGLELLAYFRNRAPLDDSGMPKDRFSAEMPDATLATLKIQPSEPRDSAVYFCASGESGGGETQYFGPGTRLLVL.

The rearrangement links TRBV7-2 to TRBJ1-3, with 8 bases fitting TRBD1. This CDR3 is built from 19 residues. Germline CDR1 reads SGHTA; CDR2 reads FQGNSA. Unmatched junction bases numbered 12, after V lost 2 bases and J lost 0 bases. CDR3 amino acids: CASSLIATGAAFSGNTIYF. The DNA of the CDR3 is TGTGCCAGCAGCTTAATCGCGACAGGGGCCGCTTTCTCTGGAAACACCATATATTTT. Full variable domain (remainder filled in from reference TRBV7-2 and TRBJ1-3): GAGVSQSPSNKVTEKGKDVELRCDPISGHTALYWYRQSLGQGLEFLIYFQGNSAPDKSGLPSDRFSAERTGGSVSTLTIQRTQQEDSAVYLCASSLIATGAAFSGNTIYFGEGSWLTVV.